This TCR beta chain was obtained from a study of blood T cell repertoires in COVID-19 (dated by TCRdb to 2018 to 2020). Regarding the study in general: Samples covering the acute and convalescent phases of COVID-19 were provided by collaborators in the United States, Italy and Spain. The samples were drawn from two sources: the first 160 participants of the ongoing ImmuneRACE study, and 950 to 1,500 subjects contributed by 6 global collaborators. The repertoires were released in a freely available public database meant as a resource for research on the immune response to SARS-CoV-2. A de-identified subject ID, COVID-19 status, age in years and sex were almost always included in the sample metadata. Where available, HLA class I and class II types were obtained from metadata supplied by the sample provider rather than from assay-based typing. Subjects who had been exposed to COVID-19, were actively infected with it, or had recovered from it provided the deeply sampled blood TCRbeta repertoires that made up the dataset. The material from the prospective study consisted of cDNA or gDNA derived from T cells, B-cell-depleted T cells, or PBMCs.

TCRbeta CDR3 regions were amplified from genomic DNA using the immunoSEQ Assay, a bias-controlled multiplex PCR. The study's processing was this. The number of nucleated cells in each sample was estimated from the amplification of reference gene primers within the assay. To quantify the absolute abundance of each unique TCRbeta CDR3 rearrangement, sequence reads were collapsed and filtered. For each sample, productive Simpson clonality was calculated as the square root of Simpson's diversity index across productive rearrangements. TCRdb retrieved this table from immuneACCESS and kept in-frame rearrangements only. Not all clones are present; in checked studies, unresolved V genes account for under half, and no reason is known for the remainder. That table supplies the V and J calls and clone size; D and trimming were determined from the DNA. The sample has about 200,000 clones on record, 80% to 90% of them singletons. The ten biggest clones cover 4.5% to 6% of the sample.

Concerning this clone: Its antigen remains unidentified. No base-level quality is on record; no much larger clone is a single base apart.

Whole blood was collected in K2EDTA tubes by collaborating institutions according to the institutions' own protocols. For TCRbeta analysis, collaborators shipped samples as frozen whole blood, isolated PBMCs, or DNA extracted from either of those sample types. Overall study results and their limits: The amount of clinical and demographic metadata varied by source and participant and was provided uncurated.

The source is a woman aged 70-85 years with active or convalescent COVID-19. The specimen was peripheral blood.

CDR3 reads: CASSDRDILWEQYF. In nucleotide form, the sequence is TGTGCCAGCAGTGACAGGGATATCCTCTGGGAGCAGTACTTC. The sequence links TRBV6-1 to TRBJ2-7; a tentative D call is TRBD1 (5 bases match). Spanning cysteine to phenylalanine, the CDR3 consists of 14 amino acids. The entry retains the CDR3 DNA only, 42 bases that are in frame from base 1. V lost 3 bases and J lost 7 bases; the stretch between them is 16 bases long. CDR1 and CDR2 are read off the germline V gene as MNHNS and SASEGT.